A single TCR beta chain is shown here with its context. Which antigen it targets is not known. No qualities accompany the bases; no much larger clone lies one base away. Genomic DNA was used as template for profiling of TCR beta VDJ combinations and CDR3 sequences. An Illumina HiSeq 2000 was the platform used for TCR repertoire sequencing. The paper's data handling went like this. Repertoires were assessed using TRBV/TRBJ rearrangement plots, CDR3 size and DJ length profiles, and Simpson's diversity index. Whichever DNA sequence was most abundant in the deep sequencing data was defined as the immunodominant clone. CDR3 amino acid sequences were screened for sharing across subjects and were compared with published repertoires and the VDJdb database. The raw public reads went through TCRdb reprocessing: fastp at Q25, MiXCR clone calling, in-frame beta chains kept. CDR3 protein duplicates are merged, each entry listing the most common genes and DNA. Clone size and V and J calls follow TCRdb, not the original study. The sample yields around 200,000 distinct CDR3 sequences; 63% were counted once. The ten largest clonotypes hold approximately 42% of the sample.

The data derive from a study of CD8+CD57+ T cells in acquired aplastic anemia (dated by TCRdb to the late 2010s). At the level of the whole study: Extracted DNA from sorted CD4+ and CD8+ cells averaged approximately 3.4 ug, ranging from about 0.17 to 30 ug. CD8+CD57+ expansion was defined as a frequency above the mean frequency observed in healthy subjects.

The CDR3 goes from the cysteine to the phenylalanine over 18 residues. Only CDR3 DNA is held: 54 bases, read in frame from base 1. CDR1 is given as SGDLS and CDR2 as YYNGEE, both from the germline V gene. Relative to germline, V is missing 4 bases and J is missing 3 bases, with 12 bases of the junction outside any gene match. What the research found in general, with its limitations: Some 30 CD8+ CDR3 sequences were shared between patients and controls but appeared highly expressed in patients and within their immunodominant clones. No significant difference in CD8+ Simpson's diversity was found between patients and healthy controls (P=0.060).

Patients chosen for sequencing had shown expansion of CD8+CD57+ cells by flow cytometry. Every patient had a diagnosis of severe acquired aplastic anemia based on International Study of Aplastic Anemia and Agranulocytosis and Camitta criteria. At the time blood was sampled, none of the patients had received any therapy. In this study, sorted CD4+ and CD8+ T cells from the blood of healthy subjects and of severe aplastic anemia patients had their TCR repertoires deep-sequenced. Patients were enrolled under clinicaltrials.gov protocols 00001620, 01623167, 00001397, 00071045, 00081523 and 00961064 in the USA. Ficoll-Paque density gradient centrifugation was used to isolate peripheral blood mononuclear cells. Before DNA extraction, CD4+ and CD8+ T cells were sorted with FACS or magnetic beads.

The chain uses TRBV9 and TRBJ2-2; 10 central bases correspond to TRBD1. The sample was sorted CD4+, CD8+, or CD8+CD57+ T cells (not recorded which) from PBMCs. This TCR was sampled from a human donor with aplastic anemia. The base sequence is TGTGCCAGCAGCTTTCGGACAGGGGGGGGACAGGACACCGGGGAGCTGTTTTTT. Its amino acids are CASSFRTGGGQDTGELFF.